Below are 9 T cell receptor beta chains sequenced from a single sample in a study of identical twins (dated by TCRdb to the mid-2010s). The method was 5' RACE. The reads were generated on an Illumina HiSeq 2000. The raw public reads went through TCRdb reprocessing: fastp at Q25, MiXCR clone calling, in-frame beta chains kept. One record per CDR3 amino acid sequence lists the most common genes and DNA. The sample yields a few hundred thousand distinct CDR3 sequences; roughly 9.5% were counted once. Jointly, the top ten make up roughly 3.2% of the sample. These data also featured in a second study, about yellow fever vaccine responses in identical twins.

Sequenced: PBMCs. The receptors originated from a woman aged 18-29 years in good health.

The chain employs TRBV12-5 and TRBJ2-1; TRBD2 matches 11 bases. Germline loops: CDR1 LGHNT, CDR2 FRNRAP. CDR3 length: 17 amino acids. With 3 bases clipped from V and 4 bases from J, the junction kept 8 bases outside the gene matches. The CDR3 DNA reads TGTGCTAGTGGTTTTGGGCTAGCGGGAGGCTTATACAATGAGCAGTTCTTC. Translated: CASGFGLAGGLYNEQFF.

This clonotype has at least ten counts. V gene TRBV15 combines with J gene TRBJ2-3, with a tentative D call TRBD2 (5 bases). CDR1 and CDR2 (germline): LNHNV, YYDKDF (reference sequence). The ends were cut back, 3 bases at V and 2 bases at J, with 6 bases in the middle. This CDR3 contains 13 residues. CDR3 bases: TGTGCCACCAGCAGCCGGGACACAGATACGCAGTATTTT. Its translation: CATSSRDTDTQYF.

The table lists this clonotype with many counts. The chain employs TRBV10-3 and TRBJ2-5; D is unresolved. Trimming cost V 0 bases and J 2 bases, with 4 bases left between them. The CDR3 consists of 13 residues. CDR1 ENHRY and CDR2 SYGVKD come from the germline V gene. CDR3 DNA sequence: TGTGCCATCAGTGAGTCCAGACAAGAGACCCAGTACTTC. Protein sequence: CAISESRQETQYF.

The rearrangement links TRBV5-4 to TRBJ2-2; D not resolved. V was clipped by 4 bases and J by 6 bases, with 10 bases between them. The CDR3 contains 13 residues. Germline V gives CDR1 SGHNT, CDR2 YYREEE (reference sequence). The CDR3 DNA reads TGTGCCAGCAGCCCGGTGTGGGCCGGGGAGCTGTTTTTT. This sequence encodes CASSPVWAGELFF.

The rearrangement joins TRBV29-1 to TRBJ2-1, with TRBD2 identical over 8 bases. The germline CDR1 and CDR2 sequences are SQVTM and ANQGSEA. The ends lost 0 bases at V and 7 bases at J; junction bases unmatched: 8. The CDR3 runs 15 residues. The CDR3 DNA reads as TGCAGCGTTGAAGATCCGGAGCGGGAGCGGAATGAGCAGTTCTTC. Its translation: CSVEDPERERNEQFF.

There are a few counts of this clonotype. The chain joins TRBV12-3 or TRBV12-4 to TRBJ1-2; possible D gene TRBD1, 5 bases. The length of the CDR3 is 13 residues. Trimming pared 3 bases from V and 4 bases from J, leaving 9 bases between. CDR3 residues: CASSFGTGYGYTF. The CDR3 DNA is TGTGCCAGCAGTTTCGGGACGGGCTATGGCTACACCTTC.

This clonotype was recorded many times. The rearrangement joins TRBV20-1 to TRBJ1-1; 7 nucleotides agree with TRBD1. Germline values: CDR1 DFQATT, CDR2 SNEGSKA (reference sequence). The V gene end was trimmed by 8 bases and the J gene end by 5 bases; junction bases not matched to a gene: 5. The CDR3 totals 11 residues. The CDR3 nucleotides read TGCAGTACCCCAGGGGGGACTGAAGCTTTCTTT. Amino acids: CSTPGGTEAFF.

The table lists this clonotype with a few counts. The chain combines TRBV7-9 with TRBJ2-5; 10 positions agree with TRBD2. The CDR3 consists of 17 residues. Germline V gene sequence: CDR1 SEHNR, CDR2 FQNEAQ (reference sequence). The V gene end was trimmed by 0 bases and the J gene end by 2 bases; junction bases not matched to a gene: 6. The CDR3 sequence is CASSLALAGVGQETQYF. CDR3 in DNA: TGTGCCAGCAGCTTAGCCCTAGCGGGAGTCGGGCAAGAGACCCAGTACTTC.

The V call is TRBV30, the J call TRBJ2-1, with 11 bases matching TRBD2. Germline V gene lookup returns CDR1 GTSNPN and CDR2 SVGIG (reference sequence). This CDR3 is 13 amino acids long. V was clipped by 3 bases and J by 10 bases; unmatched bases: 5. The CDR3 region is CAWSYSGGGEQFF. CDR3 sequence (DNA): TGTGCCTGGAGCTATAGCGGGGGGGGGGAGCAGTTCTTC.